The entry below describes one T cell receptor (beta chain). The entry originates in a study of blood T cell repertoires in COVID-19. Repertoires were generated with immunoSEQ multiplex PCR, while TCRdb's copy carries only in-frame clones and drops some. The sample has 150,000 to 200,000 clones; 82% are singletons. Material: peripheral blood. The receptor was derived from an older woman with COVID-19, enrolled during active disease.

The CDR3 nucleotides are TGTGCTAGTGGTTTGGTACTGACTAGCGGGAGGGTTATTCAGTACTTC. Amino acids: CASGLVLTSGRVIQYF. The chain is built from TRBV12-5 and TRBJ2-4; 14 bases match TRBD2. The CDR3 spans 16 residues. Germline lookup yields CDR1 LGHNT and CDR2 FRNRAP. J was trimmed by 10 bases and V by 0 bases; bases with no gene match: 5.